This TCR beta chain was captured in a study of blood T cell repertoires in COVID-19. Turning to the study itself: Symptom resolution, clearance, or two negative PCRs marked donors in Cohort 3 as recovered. Material from acute and convalescent COVID-19 was sourced from the United States, Italy and Spain. PBMCs, B-cell-depleted T cells, or T cells were the source of the cDNA or gDNA that made up the material.

Method: immunoSEQ multiplex PCR; TCRdb's copy keeps in-frame clones and lacks some. The top ten hold about 22% of the sample, which has around 190,000 clones, approximately 86% seen once. This CDR3 has 14 residues. Trimming at V came to 2 bases and at J to 4 bases, leaving 3 bases not matched to a gene. CDR1 SGHRS and CDR2 YFSETQ come from the germline V gene. Sequences were obtained from PBMCs or T cells enriched from blood (not recorded which). The clonotype originates from a woman in her forties in a cohort exposed to, infected with or recovered from COVID-19 (not recorded which). J is TRBJ1-3 and V is TRBV5-1; TRBD1 matches at 7 bases. The CDR3 bases are TGCGCCAGCAGCTTACAGGGGCTCGGAAACACCATATATTTT. As protein: CASSLQGLGNTIYF.